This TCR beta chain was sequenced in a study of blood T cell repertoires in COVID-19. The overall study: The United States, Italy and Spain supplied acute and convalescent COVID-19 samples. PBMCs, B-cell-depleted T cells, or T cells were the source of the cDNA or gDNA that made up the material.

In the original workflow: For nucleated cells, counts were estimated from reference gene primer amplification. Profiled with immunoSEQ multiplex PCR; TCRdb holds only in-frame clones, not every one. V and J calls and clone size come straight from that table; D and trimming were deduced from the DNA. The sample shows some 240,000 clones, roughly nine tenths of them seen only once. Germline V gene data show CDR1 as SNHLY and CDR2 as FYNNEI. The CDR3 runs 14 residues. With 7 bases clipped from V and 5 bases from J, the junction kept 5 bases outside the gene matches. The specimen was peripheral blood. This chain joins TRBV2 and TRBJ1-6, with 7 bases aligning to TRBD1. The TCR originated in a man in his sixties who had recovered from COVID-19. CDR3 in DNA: TGTGCCAGCAAAGGACAGGCCGATAATTCACCCCTCCACTTT. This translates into CASKGQADNSPLHF.